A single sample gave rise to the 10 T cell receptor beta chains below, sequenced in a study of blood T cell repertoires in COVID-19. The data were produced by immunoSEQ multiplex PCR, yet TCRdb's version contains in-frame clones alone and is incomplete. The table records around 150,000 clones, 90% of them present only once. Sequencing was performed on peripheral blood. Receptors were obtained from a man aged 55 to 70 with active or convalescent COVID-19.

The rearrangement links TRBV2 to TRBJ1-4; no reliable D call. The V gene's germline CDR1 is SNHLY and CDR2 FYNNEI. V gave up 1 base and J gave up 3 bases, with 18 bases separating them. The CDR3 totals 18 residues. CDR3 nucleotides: TGTGCCAGCAGTGAAGAGGGAGGTTACAACTATGCTAATGAAAAACTGTTTTTT. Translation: CASSEEGGYNYANEKLFF. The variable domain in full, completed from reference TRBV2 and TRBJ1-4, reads EPEVTQTPSHQVTQMGQEVILRCVPISNHLYFYWYRQILGQKVEFLVSFYNNEISEKSEIFDDQFSVERPDGSNFTLKIRSTKLEDSAMYFCASSEEGGYNYANEKLFFGSGTQLSVL.

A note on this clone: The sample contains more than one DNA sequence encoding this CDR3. DNA of the CDR3: TGCGCCAGCAGTTCCACAGGGATCTATGGCTACACCTTC. Protein product: CASSSTGIYGYTF. V and J are TRBV10-1 and TRBJ1-2; a weak D match, TRBD1 (6 bases). V lost 5 bases, J lost 4 bases, and 11 bases lay in between. CDR1 and CDR2 from the germline V gene are WNHNN and SYGVQD (reference sequence). This CDR3 is 13 amino acids long.

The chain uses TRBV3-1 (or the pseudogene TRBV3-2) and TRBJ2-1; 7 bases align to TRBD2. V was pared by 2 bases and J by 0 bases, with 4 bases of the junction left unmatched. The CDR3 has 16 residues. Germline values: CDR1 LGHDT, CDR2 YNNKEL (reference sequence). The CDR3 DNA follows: TGTGCCAGCAGCCAATACTCGGGGGGCTCCTACAATGAGCAGTTCTTC. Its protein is CASSQYSGGSYNEQFF.

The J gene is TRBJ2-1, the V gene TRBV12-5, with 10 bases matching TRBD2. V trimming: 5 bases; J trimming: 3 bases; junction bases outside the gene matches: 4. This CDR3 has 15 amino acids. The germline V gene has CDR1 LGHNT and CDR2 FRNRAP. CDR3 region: CASGTGLADYNEQFF. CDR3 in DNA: TGTGCTAGTGGTACTGGACTAGCGGACTACAATGAGCAGTTCTTC.

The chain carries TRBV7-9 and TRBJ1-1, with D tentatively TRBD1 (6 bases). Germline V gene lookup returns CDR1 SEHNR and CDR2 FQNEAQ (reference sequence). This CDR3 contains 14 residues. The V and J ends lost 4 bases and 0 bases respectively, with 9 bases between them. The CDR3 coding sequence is TGTGCCAGCAGCTGGGACACTATGAACACTGAAGCTTTCTTT. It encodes CASSWDTMNTEAFF.

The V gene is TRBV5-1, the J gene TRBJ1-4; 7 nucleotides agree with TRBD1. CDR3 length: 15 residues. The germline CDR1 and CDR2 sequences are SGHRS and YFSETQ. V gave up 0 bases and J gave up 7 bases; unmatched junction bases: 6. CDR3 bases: TGCGCCAGCAGCTTGGGGGGACAGATAGGTGAAAAACTGTTTTTT. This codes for CASSLGGQIGEKLFF. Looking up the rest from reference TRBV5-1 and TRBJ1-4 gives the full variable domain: KAGVTQTPRYLIKTRGQQVTLSCSPISGHRSVSWYQQTPGQGLQFLFEYFSETQRNKGNFPGRFSGRQFSNSRSEMNVSTLELGDSALYLCASSLGGQIGEKLFFGSGTQLSVL.

The CDR3 DNA reads TGTGCCAGCAGTCCGTCTCAAGTAGATCAGCCCCAGCATTTT. It yields the protein CASSPSQVDQPQHF. The chain couples TRBV2 to TRBJ1-5; D remains unclear. V was pared by 5 bases and J by 5 bases, with 13 bases between. Germline loops: CDR1 SNHLY, CDR2 FYNNEI. The CDR3 consists of 14 residues.

This CDR3 reads CASSSGQGFLYTGELFF. As DNA, the CDR3 is TGTGCCAGCAGCTCCGGACAGGGGTTTTTGTACACCGGGGAGCTGTTTTTT. V usage is TRBV7-2 and J usage is TRBJ2-2, with 9 bases aligning to TRBD1. V trimming: 4 bases; J trimming: 3 bases; junction bases outside the gene matches: 9. The CDR3 has 17 residues. Germline V gives CDR1 SGHTA, CDR2 FQGNSA.

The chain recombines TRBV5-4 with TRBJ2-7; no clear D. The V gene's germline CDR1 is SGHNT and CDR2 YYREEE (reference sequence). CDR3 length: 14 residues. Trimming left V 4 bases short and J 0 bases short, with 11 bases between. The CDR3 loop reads CASSPAESSYEQYF. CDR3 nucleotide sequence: TGTGCCAGCAGCCCCGCCGAGAGCTCCTACGAGCAGTACTTC.

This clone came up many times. The CDR3: CASSGQGGDQPQHF. CDR3 in DNA: TGTGCCAGCAGTGGGCAGGGTGGGGATCAGCCCCAGCATTTT. The rearrangement joins TRBV3-1 (or the pseudogene TRBV3-2) to TRBJ1-5; tentative D call: TRBD1 (5 bases). This CDR3 spans 14 amino acids. CDR1 is LGHDT and CDR2 is YNNKEL in the germline V gene (reference sequence). V was shortened by 6 bases and J by 5 bases, with 14 bases between the two germline ends.